These 7 T cell receptor beta chains were sequenced from one sample in a study of metastatic and nonmetastatic thyroid tumors. TCRdb reanalyzed the PCR reads via MiXCR. The table records 6,200 or so clones, approximately 33% of them present only once. No patient had received any treatment before thyroid surgery. Sequencing was carried out using adjacent normal tissue. Receptors were obtained from a female donor with papillary thyroid cancer or a benign thyroid nodule (not recorded which). Some clones in this sample may be carry-over from other donors' samples.

This clone has at least ten counts. This chain connects TRBV5-1 to TRBJ2-7; TRBD2 agrees at 9 bases. The V segment lost 4 bases and the J segment 3 bases; nucleotides outside the gene matches: 8. The CDR3 length is 15 residues. Germline V gene sequence: CDR1 SGHRS, CDR2 YFSETQ. CDR3 nucleotide sequence: TGCGCCAGCAGCGCAGCGGGGGGCCTCTTCTACGAGCAGTACTTC. Translating gives CASSAAGGLFYEQYF. Drawing the rest from reference TRBV5-1 and TRBJ2-7, the complete variable domain is KAGVTQTPRYLIKTRGQQVTLSCSPISGHRSVSWYQQTPGQGLQFLFEYFSETQRNKGNFPGRFSGRQFSNSRSEMNVSTLELGDSALYLCASSAAGGLFYEQYFGPGTRLTVT.

The genes are TRBV20-1 and TRBJ1-6, with unresolved D. Germline V gene data show CDR1 as DFQATT and CDR2 as SNEGSKA (reference sequence). V lost 3 bases to trimming and J lost 14 bases, with 11 bases between them. The CDR3 length is 11 residues. CDR3 DNA: TGCAGTGCTAGGGAGGGAGAGACCCTCCACTTT. This translates into CSAREGETLHF.

This clone was recorded a few times. The rearrangement links TRBV6-1 to TRBJ2-5, with a weak D call TRBD2 (6 bases). Between the trimmed V and J ends, which lost 7 bases and 0 bases, there was a span of 21 bases. CDR3 length: 17 residues. Per germline, CDR1 MNHNS and CDR2 SASEGT. CDR3 sequence (DNA): TGTGCCAGCACCATATTCGGGGCGGGGACGTACCAAGAGACCCAGTACTTC. The encoded protein is CASTIFGAGTYQETQYF.

This clone was counted a few times. J is TRBJ2-3 and V is TRBV6-1, with D possibly TRBD2 on 5 matching bases. This CDR3 has 15 amino acids. Germline V CDR1 and CDR2: MNHNS, SASEGT. V was cut by 2 bases and J by 5 bases, with 14 bases left in between. CDR3 loop: CASSEFVSRGDTQYF. CDR3 nucleotide sequence: TGTGCCAGCAGTGAATTTGTATCTCGGGGAGATACGCAGTATTTT.

This clone was counted between two and nine times. Because the CDR3 is missing its conserved closing phenylalanine or tryptophan, this is likely a read error. V is TRBV6-1 and J is TRBJ2-7; 8 bases line up with TRBD1. Germline-derived CDR1 and CDR2 are MNHNS and SASEGT. V lost 9 bases, J lost 0 bases, and 13 bases stayed unmatched. There are 16 residues in the CDR3. CDR3 DNA sequence: TGTGCCAGAAGTCACGGAGGGACAGGCCACTCCTACGAGCAGTACTCC. Its protein product is CARSHGGTGHSYEQYS.

Here the CDR3 reads CASSQDPGQGASYEQYF. The CDR3 DNA follows: TGCGCCAGCAGCCAAGATCCGGGACAGGGGGCGTCCTACGAGCAGTACTTC. This sequence joins TRBV4-1 and TRBJ2-7; TRBD1 matches 12 bases. The junction had 4 bases not matched to a gene; V was cut back by 0 bases and J by 1 base. The germline CDR1 and CDR2 sequences are MGHRA and YSYEKL. The CDR3 covers 17 residues.

The chain joins TRBV19 to TRBJ2-6; no clear D. CDR3 length: 15 amino acids. V was pared by 6 bases and J by 0 bases, with 9 bases between. Germline V lookup: CDR1 LNHDA, CDR2 SQIVND (reference sequence). In DNA, the CDR3 is TGTGCCAGTAGCCTAAGCTCCTCTGGGGCCAACGTCCTGACTTTC. Its translation is CASSLSSSGANVLTF.